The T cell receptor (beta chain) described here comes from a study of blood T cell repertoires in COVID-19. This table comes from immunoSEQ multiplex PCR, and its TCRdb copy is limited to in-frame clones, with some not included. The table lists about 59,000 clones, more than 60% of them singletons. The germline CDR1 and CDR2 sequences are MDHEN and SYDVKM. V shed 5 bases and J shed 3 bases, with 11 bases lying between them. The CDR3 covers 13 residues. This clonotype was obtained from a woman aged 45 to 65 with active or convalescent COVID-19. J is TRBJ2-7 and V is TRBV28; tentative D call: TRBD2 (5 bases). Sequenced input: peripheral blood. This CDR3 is CASSAGSFYEQYF. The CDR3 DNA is TGTGCCAGCAGTGCGGGCAGTTTCTACGAGCAGTACTTC.